This TCR beta chain originates from a study of PD-1 blockade in classical Hodgkin lymphoma. General study findings and limits: At baseline, newly diagnosed patients reportedly showed less TCR diversity than healthy donors. Complete responders possessed baseline diversity comparable to newly diagnosed patients. Whereas CD4+ TCR diversity had risen significantly by C4D1, CD8+ TCR diversity had not.

Clones were read by immunoSEQ multiplex PCR, and TCRdb kept only the in-frame ones, dropping some. The sample lists 25,000 or so clones, about 83% seen once, with just under 2.5% in the top ten. In every patient, relapse followed autologous stem cell transplantation, while exposure to brentuximab vedotin differed. Thawed PBMCs yielded CD4+ T cells through magnetic negative selection. Germline loops: CDR1 GTSNPN, CDR2 SVGIG (reference sequence). V was trimmed by 4 bases and J by 1 base, leaving 11 bases between them. CDR3 length equals 13 residues. In the case of this clone: The antigen is not known.

The input for sequencing was CD4+ T cells from blood, taken at baseline. The chain combines TRBV30 with TRBJ2-7, with a possible D match to TRBD2 (6 bases). The TCR was taken from a human donor with classical Hodgkin lymphoma. The CDR3 loop reads CAWTPGRSYEQYF. In nucleotides, the CDR3 is TGTGCCTGGACCCCTGGGAGGTCCTACGAGCAGTACTTC.